The clone carrying this T cell receptor (beta chain) was picked up a small number of times. What it recognizes is unknown. People who had autoimmune disease history or systemic immunosuppression were excluded. This entry comes from a study of OX40 agonist ivuxolimab in advanced cancers. Overall study findings and caveats: Researchers report that CD8+ T cells had, on average, more expanded clones than CD4+.

Trimming pared 5 bases from V and 8 bases from J, leaving 16 bases between. Germline lookup yields CDR1 SGHRS and CDR2 YFSETQ. The CDR3 sequence is 14 residues long. Sequencing was performed with immunoSEQ multiplex PCR; in TCRdb, only in-frame clones are kept and a portion is missing. The sample carries fewer than 90,000 clones, 85% to 90% recorded once. J is TRBJ1-4 and V is TRBV5-1, with D hard to call. The sample was CD4+ or CD8+ T cells sorted from blood, taken in a trial of the OX40 agonist ivuxolimab. The sequence derives from an adult with an advanced solid tumor such as melanoma, head and neck, liver or kidney cancer. The CDR3 reads CASRPGVRGEKLFF. The CDR3 DNA reads as TGCGCCAGCAGACCAGGAGTAAGAGGGGAAAAACTGTTTTTT.